Here is one T cell receptor (beta chain) with its context. The antigen is unknown. Genomic DNA for TCR beta libraries, 1.5 to 2 micrograms, came from cryopreserved PBMCs. This sample stems from a study of cytotoxic CD8 clonotypes in ibrutinib-treated CLL. CDR1 is SGHTA and CDR2 is FQGTGA in the germline V gene. V lost 0 bases, J lost 7 bases, and 7 bases lay in between. This CDR3 contains 13 residues. A 1 in 200,000 to 1 in 1 million T cell depth was the sequencing target. Assay: immunoSEQ multiplex PCR; the TCRdb copy retains only in-frame clones and omits some. The sample lists some 29,000 clones; around 63% were seen once. Regarding the study as a whole: Clonality increased with ibrutinib response but returned toward baseline at progression.

The rearrangement links TRBV7-3 to TRBJ2-1; D is unclear. This material consisted of PBMCs, taken after 24 months of ibrutinib treatment. The TCR comes from a human donor with chronic lymphocytic leukemia. The CDR3 region is CASSLTGSNEQFF. CDR3 nucleotides: TGTGCCAGCAGCTTAACAGGTTCTAATGAGCAGTTCTTC.